The 17 T cell receptor beta chains below come from one sample, sequenced in a study of T cell changes during pregnancy in multiple sclerosis. Generated by immunoSEQ multiplex PCR, the TCRdb table keeps only in-frame clones and is missing some. The sample lists approximately 80,000 clones; over 90% were seen once. Sequencing was performed on peripheral blood, taken in the third trimester of pregnancy. All receptors derive from a female donor with multiple sclerosis, enrolled in a pregnancy study.

The chain employs TRBV6-1 and TRBJ1-5; 7 bases are shared with TRBD1. Germline lookup yields CDR1 MNHNS and CDR2 SASEGT. The CDR3 runs 15 residues. V gave up 3 bases and J gave up 0 bases; unmatched junction bases: 2. The CDR3 DNA reads TGTGCCAGCAGTGAGGACAGGCTTAGCAATCAGCCCCAGCATTTT. Its protein product is CASSEDRLSNQPQHF.

The chain couples TRBV4-1 to TRBJ2-7; possible D gene TRBD2, 7 bases. The CDR3 totals 15 residues. Per the germline V gene, CDR1 is MGHRA and CDR2 is YSYEKL. The V and J ends lost 4 bases and 5 bases respectively, with 18 bases between them. In DNA form, the CDR3 reads TGCGCCAGCAGCCCGCCCGGGGGGCCGGTCAACGAGCAGTACTTC. Protein sequence: CASSPPGGPVNEQYF.

This rearrangement joins TRBV9 to TRBJ1-1; 9 bases fit TRBD1. V lost 0 bases, J lost 4 bases, and 4 bases stayed unmatched. The CDR3 runs 15 residues. Germline loops: CDR1 SGDLS, CDR2 YYNGEE. CDR3 loop: CASSVETGGRTEAFF. CDR3 bases: TGTGCCAGCAGCGTAGAGACAGGGGGGCGCACTGAAGCTTTCTTT.

The chain combines TRBV11-1 with TRBJ2-7; D might be TRBD2 (6 bases). Trimming took 1 base from V and 3 from J, leaving 13 bases between them. CDR3 size: 15 residues. Germline CDR1 is SGHAT and CDR2 is FQDESV (reference sequence). In DNA form, the CDR3 reads TGTGCCAGCAGCTTAGACCGGGGGAACATCTACGAGCAGTACTTC. It yields the protein CASSLDRGNIYEQYF.

This chain links TRBV5-1 with TRBJ2-2; maybe TRBD2 (5 bases). The ends were cut back, 3 bases at V and 8 bases at J, with 5 bases in the middle. Looked up from germline, CDR1 is SGHRS and CDR2 is YFSETQ. The CDR3 contains 11 residues. The CDR3 sequence is CASSWTGELFF. DNA of the CDR3: TGCGCCAGCAGCTGGACTGGGGAGCTGTTTTTT.

The rearrangement joins TRBV11-1 to TRBJ2-5, with D maybe TRBD2 (5 bases). V was cut by 3 bases and J by 2 bases, with 13 bases left in between. CDR1 is SGHAT, CDR2 FQDESV, per germline (reference sequence). The CDR3 covers 15 residues. CDR3 loop: CASSFGPDLQETQYF. The CDR3 bases are TGTGCCAGCAGCTTCGGACCGGACTTACAAGAGACCCAGTACTTC.

This rearrangement joins TRBV2 to TRBJ2-1; D possibly corresponds to TRBD1 (6 bases). The CDR3 extends over 15 amino acids. The V end was cut by 6 bases, the J end by 5 bases, with 17 bases between. CDR1 is SNHLY, CDR2 FYNNEI, per germline. The CDR3 nucleotides read TGTGCCAGCAGACCCGCTCCGGGACAAAACAATGAGCAGTTCTTC. It is translated as CASRPAPGQNNEQFF.

CDR3 residues: CASSSDRSSTDTQYF. In nucleotides, the CDR3 is TGCGCCAGCAGTTCGGACAGGTCTAGCACAGATACGCAGTATTTT. This chain links TRBV10-1 with TRBJ2-3; 7 nucleotides match TRBD1. Trimming took 5 bases from V and 0 from J; bases not matched to a gene: 5. The CDR3 is made up of 15 amino acids. Germline V lookup: CDR1 WNHNN, CDR2 SYGVQD (reference sequence).

This clone was counted at least ten times. The V and J genes are TRBV11-2 and TRBJ1-2, with D perhaps TRBD1 (6 bases). Trimming stripped 4 bases from V and 2 bases from J, with 11 bases between. Germline CDR1 is SGHAT and CDR2 is FQNNGV. This CDR3 comprises 14 residues. The CDR3 coding sequence is TGTGCCAGCAGCTCGGCAAGGGGGAACTATGGCTACACCTTC. This encodes CASSSARGNYGYTF.

This clone was seen only once. The V call is TRBV6-5, the J call TRBJ2-7; 8 bases agree with TRBD1. Germline assignment: CDR1 MNHEY and CDR2 SVGAGI. The ends lost 1 base at V and 3 bases at J; junction bases unmatched: 8. This CDR3 has 16 residues. CDR3 protein: CASSYFMTGVGYEQYF. Written as DNA, the CDR3 is TGTGCCAGCAGTTACTTCATGACAGGGGTCGGCTACGAGCAGTACTTC.

The gene calls are TRBV5-6 and TRBJ1-4, with 9 bases lining up with TRBD1. CDR3 size: 14 residues. Germline V gene data show CDR1 as SGHDT and CDR2 as YYEEEE. Losses at the gene ends were 4 bases for V and 8 bases for J; bases not matched to a gene: 6. CDR3 coding DNA: TGTGCCAGCAGCCTGGGACAGGGAAAAGAAAAACTGTTTTTT. It codes for CASSLGQGKEKLFF.

This chain uses TRBV7-9 with TRBJ1-2; 7 bases are a match to TRBD1. CDR3 length equals 13 residues. Germline CDR1 and CDR2: SEHNR and FQNEAQ (reference sequence). With 4 bases clipped from V and 8 bases from J, the junction kept 7 bases outside the gene matches. CDR3 amino acids: CASSSTGFEGYTF. The CDR3 DNA is TGTGCCAGCAGCTCGACAGGGTTTGAGGGCTACACCTTC.

This sequence joins TRBV7-3 and TRBJ2-3, with TRBD2 as a possible D gene (6 bases). V lost 1 base and J 2 bases, leaving 13 bases between the germline ends. This CDR3 spans 16 amino acids. CDR1 SGHTA and CDR2 FQGTGA come from the germline V gene. CDR3 region: CASSLKHGGFTDTQYF. DNA for the CDR3: TGTGCCAGCAGCTTAAAGCACGGGGGATTCACAGATACGCAGTATTTT.

The chain carries TRBV6-1 and TRBJ2-3, with 8 bases identical to TRBD2. CDR3 length: 16 amino acids. Trimming at V came to 4 bases and at J to 1 base, leaving 7 bases not matched to a gene. Germline lookup yields CDR1 MNHNS and CDR2 SASEGT. The DNA of the CDR3 is TGTGCCAGCAGTGCGAGAACAGCGGGGGGCACAGATACGCAGTATTTT. Protein: CASSARTAGGTDTQYF.

The chain couples TRBV5-6 to TRBJ1-1; TRBD1 matches 9 bases. J lost 7 bases, V lost 4 bases, and 11 bases had no gene match. The CDR3 loop spans 15 amino acids. The germline V gene has CDR1 SGHDT and CDR2 YYEEEE. The CDR3 coding sequence is TGTGCCAGCAGCGGCGGGACAGGGAAAAAGGGTGAAGCTTTCTTT. Its translation: CASSGGTGKKGEAFF.

The V call is TRBV18, the J call TRBJ2-7; 9 positions match TRBD2. The CDR3 runs to 16 residues. In germline, CDR1 is KGHSH, CDR2 LQKENI. With V trimmed by 3 bases and J by 0 bases, 6 bases remained unmatched. CDR3 amino acids: CASSPLLAGFSYEQYF. The CDR3 nucleotides are TGTGCCAGCTCACCCTTACTAGCGGGTTTCTCCTACGAGCAGTACTTC. Full variable domain (outside the CDR3, taken from reference TRBV18 and TRBJ2-7): NAGVMQNPRHLVRRRGQEARLRCSPMKGHSHVYWYRQLPEEGLKFMVYLQKENIIDESGMPKERFSAEFPKEGPSILRIQQVVRGDSAAYFCASSPLLAGFSYEQYFGPGTRLTVT.

The V gene is TRBV7-9, the J gene TRBJ2-2, with D perhaps TRBD2 (5 bases). V gave up 1 base and J gave up 7 bases, with 7 bases separating them. Germline CDR1 reads SEHNR; CDR2 reads FQNEAQ (reference sequence). The CDR3 runs to 13 residues. The CDR3 DNA is TGTGCCAGCAGCTTAGATGCGGGCGGGGAGCTGTTTTTT. This sequence encodes CASSLDAGGELFF.